This T cell receptor (beta chain) was profiled in a study of CD8+ T cells in alopecia areata (dated by TCRdb to 2016 to 2019). For the study in its entirety: The treated patients took part in an open-label pilot trial in which moderate-to-severe alopecia areata was treated with oral tofacitinib at 5 to 10 mg twice daily. Patients received tofacitinib for 6 to 18 months and were then followed off drug for 6 months to check for delayed response and recurrence. Disease severity in treated patients was measured with the SALT score, which quantifies the percentage of affected scalp surface area. High-throughput TCRbeta sequencing was used to examine T cell clonal expansion in alopecia areata in both the C3H/HeJ mouse model and human patients. On the human side, TCRbeta sequencing was run on scalp tissue and on sorted CD4+ and CD8+ peripheral blood T cells from healthy controls and from alopecia areata patients with either patchy or totalis/universalis disease. Patients on tofacitinib were biopsied at baseline and after 4 and 24 weeks of treatment, and several of the patients also had a later scalp biopsy. Scalp clonality was compared across normal scalp (n=4), patchy alopecia areata scalp (n=8), and alopecia totalis/universalis scalp (n=8). RNA was obtained with the PAXgene miRNA kit for fixed scalp, the miRNeasy kit for PBMCs, and the RNeasy kit for mouse skin. Amplification of TCRbeta CDR3 regions was done by immunoSEQ multiplex PCR using 35 Vbeta forward primers and 13 Jbeta reverse primers.

The sample's time point label, in plain terms: 24 weeks on oral tofacitinib. The treatment or condition label, read with the paper, signifies: oral pan-JAK inhibitor, 5-10 mg twice daily. Lesional scalp punch biopsies and peripheral blood were collected from alopecia areata patients. PBMCs were separated by density centrifugation and stained for CD3, CD4 and CD8, after which CD4+ and CD8+ T cells were sorted on a FACSAria. The method was the immunoSEQ multiplex PCR assay. For TCR sequencing, RNA was extracted from every sample and reverse transcribed into cDNA to serve as template. SuperScript III was used to make first-strand cDNA, primed with a 2:1 mix of oligo-dT and random hexamers. A synthetic immune receptor repertoire was used to measure amplification bias, and any remaining bias was corrected computationally. The authors' analysis ran thus. Raw reads were preprocessed to remove errors, and CDR3 was defined by IMGT conventions from the conserved cysteine to phenylalanine. Clonality was calculated as 1 minus Shannon entropy normalized by log2 of the number of productive unique TCRs. CD4 or CD8 identity of scalp clones was inferred by cross-referencing scalp TCRbeta sequences with sorted blood CD4 and CD8 repertoires. TCRdb carries this immuneACCESS record with in-frame sequences only. Its versions omit some clonotypes, under half of them owing to an unresolved V gene in the studies checked, with the rest unexplained. V and J calls and clone size follow that table, whereas D and trimming were derived from the DNA. For this sample there are approximately 180,000 clones; roughly 60% appear just once. The biggest ten clones account for approximately 1% of the sample.

V is reduced by 0 bases and J by 1 base, leaving a spacing of 6 bases between them. CDR1 LGHNA and CDR2 YSLEER were looked up in the germline V gene. CDR3 length: 14 amino acids, cysteine to phenylalanine. The CDR3 DNA has 42 bases and is translated from base 1. This clone was counted once. Its antigen specificity is not known. No clone much larger than this one lies a single base away; base qualities are absent. General study outcomes and caveats: Because the treated cohort was small and had just a single nonresponder, larger studies are needed to establish links between baseline CD8+ expansion and response. Many expanded lesional clones persisted in scalp and blood during tofacitinib treatment, which may partly explain relapse after stopping treatment. Lesional scalp, especially in alopecia totalis/universalis, showed higher clonality and more expanded CD8+ clones than normal scalp, suggesting antigenic drive. Unlike mouse skin, where gammadelta T cells dominate, normal human skin contains resident alphabeta T cells that get sequenced too, which complicates analysis of the scalp TCR repertoire. Tofacitinib significantly decreased scalp clonality and the number of expanded CD8+ clones among the top 100 scalp clones. Shared TCR sequences between patients were less evident than in mice, which may be partly attributable to HLA diversity in the patient population.

Rearrangement joined TRBV4-3 to TRBJ1-1; the D gene is not confidently resolved. The sample was CD4+ T cells sorted from blood, taken at week 24, from a patient treated with tofacitinib. The sequence was collected from a human donor with alopecia areata. CDR3 reads: CASSQDQENTEAFF. At the DNA level, the sequence is TGCGCCAGCAGCCAAGATCAGGAGAACACTGAAGCTTTCTTT.